Following are 5 T cell receptor beta chains from one sample sequenced in a study of cytomegalovirus exposure and HLA in healthy donors. Generated by immunoSEQ multiplex PCR, the TCRdb table keeps only in-frame clones and is missing some. The table records 100,000 to 150,000 clones, around 94% of them present only once. The sequencing input was PBMCs. Source of these receptors: a woman aged 18 to 35 in good health and CMV-seronegative.

This clone showed up just once. The chain uses TRBV10-3 and TRBJ1-2; D uncertain. The CDR3 runs 11 residues. V was clipped by 5 bases and J by 4 bases, with 5 bases between them. Germline lookup yields CDR1 ENHRY and CDR2 SYGVKD. CDR3 protein: CAISQAYGYTF. CDR3 nucleotides: TGTGCCATCAGTCAGGCCTATGGCTACACCTTC.

The chain couples TRBV7-8 to TRBJ2-2; 10 bases align to TRBD2. From germline, CDR1 is SGHVS and CDR2 FQNEAQ. Trimming took 5 bases from V and 1 from J; bases not matched to a gene: 4. This CDR3 spans 16 amino acids. The CDR3 DNA reads TGTGCCAGCAGCCCCCGGACTAGCGGGAACACCGGGGAGCTGTTTTTT. It encodes CASSPRTSGNTGELFF.

The J gene is TRBJ2-1, the V gene TRBV7-9, with a weak D call TRBD2 (6 bases). V lost 6 bases and J lost 8, with 17 bases in between. Germline CDR1 and CDR2: SEHNR and FQNEAQ (reference sequence). The CDR3 has 14 residues. The CDR3 reads CASSHGDWYDEQFF. In nucleotides, the CDR3 is TGTGCCAGCAGTCATGGGGACTGGTACGATGAGCAGTTCTTC.

The V and J genes are TRBV5-1 and TRBJ2-7; D not resolved. Trimming took off 6 bases at V and 2 bases at J, with 18 bases between the two ends. CDR3 length: 15 residues. Per germline, CDR1 SGHRS and CDR2 YFSETQ. Here the CDR3 reads CASTKLTDGTYEQYF. CDR3 in DNA: TGCGCCAGCACCAAATTAACAGACGGAACCTACGAGCAGTACTTC.

This chain joins TRBV19 and TRBJ2-7, with 10 bases identical to TRBD2. The ends lost 2 bases at V and 5 bases at J; junction bases unmatched: 3. The germline gives CDR1 LNHDA, CDR2 SQIVND (reference sequence). The CDR3 is made up of 14 amino acids. CDR3 in DNA: TGTGCCAGTAGTATAAGCGGGAGGGTCGACGAGCAGTACTTC. It encodes CASSISGRVDEQYF. Drawing the rest from reference TRBV19 and TRBJ2-7, the complete variable domain is DGGITQSPKYLFRKEGQNVTLSCEQNLNHDAMYWYRQDPGQGLRLIYYSQIVNDFQKGDIAEGYSVSREKKESFPLTVTSAQKNPTAFYLCASSISGRVDEQYFGPGTRLTVT.